One T cell receptor beta chain is described in this entry. It has no known antigen specificity. Base qualities are not at hand, and no much larger clone is one base apart. TCRbeta CDR3 regions were amplified from genomic DNA using the immunoSEQ Assay, a bias-controlled multiplex PCR. The authors' analysis ran thus. The number of nucleated cells in each sample was estimated by amplification of reference gene primers within the assay. To quantify the absolute abundance of each unique TCRbeta CDR3 rearrangement, sequence reads were collapsed and filtered. For each sample, productive Simpson clonality was calculated by taking the square root of Simpson's diversity index across productive rearrangements. TCRdb took this table from immuneACCESS and kept in-frame rearrangements with V and J called. Such tables lack part of the clones; where checked against another copy, unresolved V genes explain under half of the gap, and the rest is unexplained. The D gene and trimming were derived from the DNA, and the V and J assignments and clone size from that table. This sample is represented by tens of thousands of clones; roughly 86% of them were singletons. The leading ten clones occupy around a fifth of the sample.

Whole blood was collected in K2EDTA tubes by collaborating institutions according to the institutions' own protocols. For TCRbeta analysis, collaborators shipped samples as frozen whole blood, isolated PBMCs, or DNA extracted from either of those sample types. The data were obtained in a study of blood T cell repertoires in COVID-19 (dated by TCRdb to the early 2020s). With regard to the full study: Samples covering the acute and convalescent phases of COVID-19 were provided by collaborators in the United States, Italy and Spain. Samples came from the ongoing ImmuneRACE study (first 160 participants) plus 1,254 subjects from 6 global collaborators. The sample metadata nearly always contained a de-identified subject ID, COVID-19 status, age in years and sex. HLA class I and class II types, where available, came from metadata supplied by the sample provider rather than from assay-based typing. The dataset comprised deeply sampled blood TCRbeta repertoires from subjects exposed to, actively infected with, or recovered from COVID-19. The repertoires were made available in a free public database intended to serve as a resource for research on the immune response to SARS-CoV-2. The prospective study material was composed of cDNA or gDNA derived from T cells, B-cell-depleted T cells, or PBMCs.

In the germline V gene (reference sequence), CDR1 corresponds to LNHDA and CDR2 to SQIVND. Trimming leaves V shorter by 4 bases and J shorter by 2 bases, with the junction holding 1 base beyond the gene matches. There are 13 amino acids in the CDR3, from cysteine to phenylalanine inclusive. The entry retains the CDR3 DNA only, 39 bases that are in frame from base 1. Results and caveats for the whole study, not just this receptor: Clinical and demographic metadata were provided uncurated, with the amount varying by source and participant.

Sequencing was done on a sample of peripheral blood. The clonotype was recovered from a human donor in a cohort sampled during active COVID-19. The chain is made from TRBV19 and TRBJ2-5, with 7 middle bases fitting TRBD1. The nucleotide sequence is given as TGTGCCAGTAGTAGGGACAGACAAGAGACCCAGTACTTC. The translation is CASSRDRQETQYF. The reference TRBV19 and TRBJ2-5 proteins fill in what lies around the CDR3, so the full variable domain reads DGGITQSPKYLFRKEGQNVTLSCEQNLNHDAMYWYRQDPGQGLRLIYYSQIVNDFQKGDIAEGYSVSREKKESFPLTVTSAQKNPTAFYLCASSRDRQETQYFGPGTRLLVL.